The source of this TCR beta chain is a study of blood T cells in healthy people across ages. Study background: Template switching caught about one barcoded beta molecule for each two T cells.

Trimming pared 5 bases from V and 14 bases from J, leaving 20 bases between. CDR3 length: 12 amino acids. Germline V gives CDR1 GTSNPN, CDR2 SVGIG (reference sequence). Each sample yielded at least 5 micrograms of PBMC total RNA. Sample-barcoded 5' priming and a J-beta primer mix drove a second PCR of 7 to 11 cycles. Each cDNA molecule was tagged by a template-switch adaptor with 12 random nucleotides. TCRdb redid the calling of the 5' RACE reads with MiXCR, one entry per CDR3 protein. The table shows approximately 730,000 distinct CDR3 sequences, with less than 70% occurring only once. This chain links TRBV30 with TRBJ2-3; either TRBD1 or TRBD2 may fit D (5 bases each). This sequence originates from an older man in good health. The sequencing sample was made of blood. In nucleotides, the CDR3 is TGTGCCTGGTCACTTAGAGGGGATTCAGCGTATTTT. Translating gives CAWSLRGDSAYF. Together with reference TRBV30 and TRBJ2-3, the CDR3 gives the full variable domain: SQTIHQWPATLVQPVGSPLSLECTVEGTSNPNLYWYRQAAGRGLQLLFYSVGIGQISSEVPQNLSASRPQDRQFILSSKKLLLSDSGFYLCAWSLRGDSAYFGPGTRLTVL.